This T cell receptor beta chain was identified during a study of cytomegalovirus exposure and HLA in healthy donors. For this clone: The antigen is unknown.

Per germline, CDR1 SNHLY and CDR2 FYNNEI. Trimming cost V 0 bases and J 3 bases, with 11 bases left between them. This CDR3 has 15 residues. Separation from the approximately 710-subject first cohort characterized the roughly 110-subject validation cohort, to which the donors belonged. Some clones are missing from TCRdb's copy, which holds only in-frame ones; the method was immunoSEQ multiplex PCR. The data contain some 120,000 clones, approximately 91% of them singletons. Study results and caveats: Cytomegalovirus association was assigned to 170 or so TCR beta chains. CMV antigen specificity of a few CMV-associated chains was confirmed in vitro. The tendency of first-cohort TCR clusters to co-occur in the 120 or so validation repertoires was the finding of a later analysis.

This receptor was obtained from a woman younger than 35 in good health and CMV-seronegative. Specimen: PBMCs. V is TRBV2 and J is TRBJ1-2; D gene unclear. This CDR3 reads CASSEAQREYYGYTF. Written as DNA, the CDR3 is TGTGCCAGCAGTGAAGCTCAACGGGAATACTATGGCTACACCTTC.